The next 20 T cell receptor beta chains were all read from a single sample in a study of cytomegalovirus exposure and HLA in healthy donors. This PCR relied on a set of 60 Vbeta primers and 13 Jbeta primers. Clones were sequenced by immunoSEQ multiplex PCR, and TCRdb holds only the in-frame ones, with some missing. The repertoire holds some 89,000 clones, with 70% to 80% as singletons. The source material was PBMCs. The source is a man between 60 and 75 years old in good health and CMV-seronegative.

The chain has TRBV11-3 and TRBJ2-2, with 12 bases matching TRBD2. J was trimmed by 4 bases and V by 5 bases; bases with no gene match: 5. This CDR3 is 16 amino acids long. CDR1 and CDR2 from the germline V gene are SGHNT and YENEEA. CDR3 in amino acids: CASSPGLAGITGELFF. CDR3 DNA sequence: TGTGCCAGCAGCCCAGGACTAGCGGGGATCACCGGGGAGCTGTTTTTT.

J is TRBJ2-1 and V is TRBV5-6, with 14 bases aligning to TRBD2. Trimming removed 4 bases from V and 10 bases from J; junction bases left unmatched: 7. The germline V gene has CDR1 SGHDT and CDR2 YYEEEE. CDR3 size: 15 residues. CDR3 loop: CASSMGLAGAREQFF. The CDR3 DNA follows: TGTGCCAGCAGCATGGGACTAGCGGGAGCTCGAGAGCAGTTCTTC.

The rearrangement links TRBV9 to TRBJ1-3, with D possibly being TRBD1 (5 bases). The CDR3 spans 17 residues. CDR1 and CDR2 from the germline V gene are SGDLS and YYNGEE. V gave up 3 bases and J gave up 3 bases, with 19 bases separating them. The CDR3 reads CASSGGIGGGDGNTIYF. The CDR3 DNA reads TGTGCCAGCAGCGGGGGAATAGGCGGGGGTGATGGAAACACCATATATTTT. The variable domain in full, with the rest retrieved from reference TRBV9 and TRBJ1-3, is DSGVTQTPKHLITATGQRVTLRCSPRSGDLSVYWYQQSLDQGLQFLIQYYNGEERAKGNILERFSAQQFPDLHSELNLSSLELGDSALYFCASSGGIGGGDGNTIYFGEGSWLTVV.

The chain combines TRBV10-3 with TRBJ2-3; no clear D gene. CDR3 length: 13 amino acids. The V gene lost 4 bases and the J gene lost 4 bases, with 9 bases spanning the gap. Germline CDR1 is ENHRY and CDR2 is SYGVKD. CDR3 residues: CAISGALSDTQYF. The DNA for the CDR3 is TGTGCCATCAGTGGAGCCCTGTCAGATACGCAGTATTTT.

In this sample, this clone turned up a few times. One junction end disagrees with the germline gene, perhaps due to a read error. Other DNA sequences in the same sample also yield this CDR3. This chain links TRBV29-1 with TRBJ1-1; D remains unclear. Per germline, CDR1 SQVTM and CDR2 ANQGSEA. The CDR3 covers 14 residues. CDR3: CSVEDPVGNTEAFF. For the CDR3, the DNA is TGCAGCGTTGAAGATCCCGTCGGGAACACTGAAGCCTTCTTT. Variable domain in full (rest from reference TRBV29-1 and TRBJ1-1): SAVISQKPSRDICQRGTSLTIQCQVDSQVTMMFWYRQQPGQSLTLIATANQGSEATYESGFVIDKFPISRPNLTFSTLTVSNMSPEDSSIYLCSVEDPVGNTEAFFGQGTRLTVV.

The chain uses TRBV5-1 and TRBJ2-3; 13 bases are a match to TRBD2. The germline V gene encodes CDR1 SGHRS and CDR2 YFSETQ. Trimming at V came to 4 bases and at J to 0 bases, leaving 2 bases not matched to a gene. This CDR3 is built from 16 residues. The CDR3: CASSPLAGGSTDTQYF. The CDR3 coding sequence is TGCGCCAGCAGCCCACTAGCGGGGGGGAGCACAGATACGCAGTATTTT.

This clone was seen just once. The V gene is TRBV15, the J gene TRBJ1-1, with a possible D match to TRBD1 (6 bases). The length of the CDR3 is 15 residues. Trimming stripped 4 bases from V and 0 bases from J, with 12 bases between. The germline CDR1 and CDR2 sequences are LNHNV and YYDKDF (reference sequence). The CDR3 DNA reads TGTGCCACCAGCAACGACGGACAGTTGAACACTGAAGCTTTCTTT. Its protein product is CATSNDGQLNTEAFF.

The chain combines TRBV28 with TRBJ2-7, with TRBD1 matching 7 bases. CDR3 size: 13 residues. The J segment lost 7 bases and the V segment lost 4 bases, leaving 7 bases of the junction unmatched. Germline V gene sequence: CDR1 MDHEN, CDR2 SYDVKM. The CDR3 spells CASSSQGEGEQYF. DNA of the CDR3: TGTGCCAGCAGTTCGCAGGGGGAAGGGGAGCAGTACTTC.

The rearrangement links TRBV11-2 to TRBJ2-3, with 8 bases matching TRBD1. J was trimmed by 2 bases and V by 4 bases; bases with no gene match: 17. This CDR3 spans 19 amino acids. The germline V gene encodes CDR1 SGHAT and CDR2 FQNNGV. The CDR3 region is CASSSPVLQGGLFTDTQYF. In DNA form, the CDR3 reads TGTGCCAGCAGCTCCCCCGTTTTACAGGGGGGACTTTTCACAGATACGCAGTATTTT.

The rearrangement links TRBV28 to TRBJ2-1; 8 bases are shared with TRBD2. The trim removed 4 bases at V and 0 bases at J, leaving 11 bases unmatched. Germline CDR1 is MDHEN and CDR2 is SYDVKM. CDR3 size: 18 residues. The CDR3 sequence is CASSSASGRAGSYNEQFF. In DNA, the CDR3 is TGTGCCAGCAGTTCGGCGTCCGGGAGGGCCGGCTCCTACAATGAGCAGTTCTTC.

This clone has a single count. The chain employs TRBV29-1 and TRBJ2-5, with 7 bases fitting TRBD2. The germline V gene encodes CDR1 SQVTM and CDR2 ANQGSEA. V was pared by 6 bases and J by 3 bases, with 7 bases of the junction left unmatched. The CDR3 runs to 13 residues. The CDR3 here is CSVRTGGKETQYF. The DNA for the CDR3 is TGCAGCGTCCGGACGGGGGGTAAAGAGACCCAGTACTTC. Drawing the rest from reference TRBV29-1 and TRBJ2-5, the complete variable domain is SAVISQKPSRDICQRGTSLTIQCQVDSQVTMMFWYRQQPGQSLTLIATANQGSEATYESGFVIDKFPISRPNLTFSTLTVSNMSPEDSSIYLCSVRTGGKETQYFGPGTRLLVL.

The CDR3 DNA is TGTGCCAGTAGCCCCCCGGGCAGGGTTAACTATGGCTACACCTTC. Its protein is CASSPPGRVNYGYTF. The chain employs TRBV19 and TRBJ1-2, with D possibly being TRBD1 (5 bases). The CDR3 extends over 15 amino acids. In germline, CDR1 is LNHDA, CDR2 SQIVND (reference sequence). Trimming pared 6 bases from V and 1 base from J, leaving 15 bases between.

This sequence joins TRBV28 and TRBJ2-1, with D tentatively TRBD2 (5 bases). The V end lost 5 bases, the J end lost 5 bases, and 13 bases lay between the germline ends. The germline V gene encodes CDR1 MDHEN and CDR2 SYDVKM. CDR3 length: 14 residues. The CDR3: CASSQYSGDNEQFF. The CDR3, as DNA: TGTGCCAGCAGTCAATACTCCGGGGACAATGAGCAGTTCTTC. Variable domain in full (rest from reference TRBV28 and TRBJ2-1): DVKVTQSSRYLVKRTGEKVFLECVQDMDHENMFWYRQDPGLGLRLIYFSYDVKMKEKGDIPEGYSVSREKKERFSLILESASTNQTSMYLCASSQYSGDNEQFFGPGTRLTVL.

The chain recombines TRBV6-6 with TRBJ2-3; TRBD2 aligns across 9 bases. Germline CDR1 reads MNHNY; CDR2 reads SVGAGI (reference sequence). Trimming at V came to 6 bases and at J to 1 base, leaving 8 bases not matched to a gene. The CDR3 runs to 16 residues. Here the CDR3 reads CASSSGLATGTDTQYF. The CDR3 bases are TGTGCCAGCAGCTCCGGACTAGCGACGGGCACAGATACGCAGTATTTT.

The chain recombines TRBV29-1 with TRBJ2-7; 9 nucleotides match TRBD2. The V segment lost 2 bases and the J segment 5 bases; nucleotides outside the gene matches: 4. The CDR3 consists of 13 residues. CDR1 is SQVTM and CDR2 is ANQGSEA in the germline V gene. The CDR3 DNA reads TGCAGCGTTGAACTAGCGGGAAGGAACGAGCAGTACTTC. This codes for CSVELAGRNEQYF.

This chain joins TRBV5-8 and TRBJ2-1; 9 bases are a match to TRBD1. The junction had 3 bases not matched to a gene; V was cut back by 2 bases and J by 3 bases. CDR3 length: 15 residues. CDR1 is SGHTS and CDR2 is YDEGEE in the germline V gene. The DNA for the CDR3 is TGTGCCAGCAGCTTAGGGACAGGGAGCTACAATGAGCAGTTCTTC. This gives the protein CASSLGTGSYNEQFF.

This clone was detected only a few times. This chain's CDR3 is CASRRGPGPQETQYF. The CDR3 bases are TGTGCCAGCAGGAGGGGGCCAGGCCCACAAGAGACCCAGTACTTC. J is TRBJ2-5 and V is TRBV6-1; TRBD1 aligns across 7 bases. J gave up 2 bases and V 6 bases, and 9 bases lay outside the gene matches. Germline V gene lookup returns CDR1 MNHNS and CDR2 SASEGT. This CDR3 spans 15 amino acids.

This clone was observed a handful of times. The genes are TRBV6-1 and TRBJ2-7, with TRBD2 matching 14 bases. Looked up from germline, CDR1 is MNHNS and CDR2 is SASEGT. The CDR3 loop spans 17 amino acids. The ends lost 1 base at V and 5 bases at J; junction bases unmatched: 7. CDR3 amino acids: CASSEVGGLAGVHEQYF. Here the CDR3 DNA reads TGTGCCAGCAGTGAAGTAGGGGGACTAGCGGGAGTCCACGAGCAGTACTTC.

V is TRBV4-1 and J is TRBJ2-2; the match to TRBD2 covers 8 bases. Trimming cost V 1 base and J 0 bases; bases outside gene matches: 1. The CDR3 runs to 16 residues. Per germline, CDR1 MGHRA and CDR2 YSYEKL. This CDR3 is CASSQAGGANTGELFF. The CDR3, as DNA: TGCGCCAGCAGCCAAGCCGGGGGGGCGAACACCGGGGAGCTGTTTTTT.

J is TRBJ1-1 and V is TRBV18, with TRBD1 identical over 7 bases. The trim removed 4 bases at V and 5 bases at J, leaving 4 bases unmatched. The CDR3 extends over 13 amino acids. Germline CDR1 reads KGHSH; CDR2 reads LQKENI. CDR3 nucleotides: TGTGCCAGCTCACGCCAGGGGGAGACTGAAGCTTTCTTT. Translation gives CASSRQGETEAFF.